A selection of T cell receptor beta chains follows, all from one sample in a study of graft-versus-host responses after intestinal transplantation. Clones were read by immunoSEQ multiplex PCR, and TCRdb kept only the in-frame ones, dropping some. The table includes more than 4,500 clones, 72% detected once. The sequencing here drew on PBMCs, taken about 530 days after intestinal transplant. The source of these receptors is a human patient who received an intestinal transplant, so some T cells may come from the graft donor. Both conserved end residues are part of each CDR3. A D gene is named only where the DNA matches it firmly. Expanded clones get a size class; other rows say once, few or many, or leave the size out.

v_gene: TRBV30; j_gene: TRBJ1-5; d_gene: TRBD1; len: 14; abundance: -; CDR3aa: CAWNRDRGNQPQHF; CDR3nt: TGTGCCTGGAACCGGGACAGGGGGAATCAGCCCCAGCATTTT
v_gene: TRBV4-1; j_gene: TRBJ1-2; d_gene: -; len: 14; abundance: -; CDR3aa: CASSQEEGQLGYTF; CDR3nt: TGCGCCAGCAGCCAAGAAGAAGGACAGCTTGGCTACACCTTC
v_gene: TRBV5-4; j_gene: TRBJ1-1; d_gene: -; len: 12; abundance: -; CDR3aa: CASSLYGAEAFF; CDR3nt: TGTGCCAGCAGCTTGTACGGGGCTGAAGCTTTCTTT
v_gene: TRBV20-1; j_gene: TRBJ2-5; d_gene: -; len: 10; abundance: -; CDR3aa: CSAPHETQYF; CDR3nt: TGCAGTGCTCCCCATGAGACCCAGTACTTC
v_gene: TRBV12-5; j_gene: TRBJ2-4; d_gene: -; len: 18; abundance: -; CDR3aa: CASGLVGPDGLAKNIQYF; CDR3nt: TGTGCTAGTGGTTTGGTAGGCCCGGACGGATTAGCCAAAAACATTCAGTACTTC
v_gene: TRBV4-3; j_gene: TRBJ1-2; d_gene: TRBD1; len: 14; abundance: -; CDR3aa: CASSLDRANYGYTF; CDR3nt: TGCGCCAGCAGTCTGGACAGGGCAAACTATGGCTACACCTTC
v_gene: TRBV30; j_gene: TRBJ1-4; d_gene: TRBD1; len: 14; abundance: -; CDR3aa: CAWGLDRINEKLFF; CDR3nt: TGTGCCTGGGGGTTGGACAGGATTAATGAAAAACTGTTTTTT
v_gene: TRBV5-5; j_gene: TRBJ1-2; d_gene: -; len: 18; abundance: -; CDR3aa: CASSTFVPREGPTGGYTF; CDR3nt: TGTGCCAGCAGCACATTCGTTCCGCGGGAGGGGCCCACGGGGGGCTACACCTTC
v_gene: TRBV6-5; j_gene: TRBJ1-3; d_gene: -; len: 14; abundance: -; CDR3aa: CASSYSGDGNTIYF; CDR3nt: TGTGCCAGCAGTTACTCAGGGGATGGAAACACCATATATTTT
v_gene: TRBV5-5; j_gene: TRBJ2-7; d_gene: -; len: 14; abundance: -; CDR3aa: CASSLRGADYEQYF; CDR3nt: TGTGCCAGCAGCTTGCGGGGCGCGGATTACGAGCAGTACTTC
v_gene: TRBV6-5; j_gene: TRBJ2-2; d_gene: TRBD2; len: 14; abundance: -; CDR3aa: CASSAGLGIGELFF; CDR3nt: TGTGCCAGCAGCGCCGGACTAGGGATCGGGGAGCTGTTTTTT
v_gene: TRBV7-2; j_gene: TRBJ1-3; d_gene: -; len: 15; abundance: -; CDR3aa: CASSSGTLGGNTIYF; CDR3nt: TGTGCCAGCAGCTCCGGGACATTGGGGGGAAACACCATATATTTT
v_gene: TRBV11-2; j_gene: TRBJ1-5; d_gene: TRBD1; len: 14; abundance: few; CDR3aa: CASSLGTGNQPQHF; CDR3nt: TGTGCCAGCAGCCTTGGGACAGGGAATCAGCCCCAGCATTTT
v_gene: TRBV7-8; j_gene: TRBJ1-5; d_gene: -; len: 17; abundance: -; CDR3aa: CASSLGGGGPWGQPQHF; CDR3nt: TGTGCCAGCAGCTTAGGCGGGGGCGGGCCATGGGGGCAGCCCCAGCATTTT
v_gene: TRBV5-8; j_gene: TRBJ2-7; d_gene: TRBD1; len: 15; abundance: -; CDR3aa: CASSRGGSTHYEQYF; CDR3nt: TGTGCCAGCTCCCGAGGGGGCAGCACTCACTACGAGCAGTACTTC
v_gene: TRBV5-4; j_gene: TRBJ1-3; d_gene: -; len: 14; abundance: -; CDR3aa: CASSPLSSGNTIYF; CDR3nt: TGTGCCAGCAGCCCTCTGAGCTCTGGAAACACCATATATTTT
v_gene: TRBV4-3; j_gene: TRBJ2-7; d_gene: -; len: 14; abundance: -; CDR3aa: CASSQLGPSYEQYF; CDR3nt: TGCGCCAGCAGCCAATTAGGGCCCTCCTACGAGCAGTACTTC
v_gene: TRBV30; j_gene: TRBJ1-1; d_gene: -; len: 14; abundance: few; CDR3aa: CAWSGGLQGAEAFF; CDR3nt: TGTGCCTGGAGTGGGGGATTACAGGGTGCTGAAGCTTTCTTT
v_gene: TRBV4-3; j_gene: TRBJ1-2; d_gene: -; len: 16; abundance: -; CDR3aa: CASSQETGAGGNSYTF; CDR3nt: TGCGCCAGCAGCCAAGAGACCGGGGCCGGGGGAAATAGCTACACCTTC
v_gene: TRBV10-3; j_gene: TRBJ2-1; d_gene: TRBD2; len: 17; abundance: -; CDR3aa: CAISENRPGLAGEKQFF; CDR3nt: TGTGCCATCAGTGAGAACCGCCCGGGACTAGCGGGGGAGAAGCAGTTCTTC
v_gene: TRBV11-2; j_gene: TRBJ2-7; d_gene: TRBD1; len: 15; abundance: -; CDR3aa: CASSVDRGRTYEQYF; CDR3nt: TGTGCCAGCAGCGTTGACAGGGGGAGAACCTACGAGCAGTACTTC
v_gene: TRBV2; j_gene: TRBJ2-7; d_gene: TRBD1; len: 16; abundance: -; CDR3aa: CASRPRRGTGPYEQYF; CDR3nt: TGTGCCAGCAGGCCCCGTAGAGGGACAGGCCCCTACGAGCAGTACTTC
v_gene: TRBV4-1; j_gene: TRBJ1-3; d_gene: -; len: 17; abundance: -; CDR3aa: CASSQGSDRRSGNTIYF; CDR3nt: TGCGCCAGCAGCCAAGGCTCCGACAGAAGATCTGGAAACACCATATATTTT
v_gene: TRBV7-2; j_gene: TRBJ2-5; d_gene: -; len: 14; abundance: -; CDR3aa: CASSLLSGQETQYF; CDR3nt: TGTGCCAGCAGCTTACTTTCAGGGCAAGAGACCCAGTACTTC
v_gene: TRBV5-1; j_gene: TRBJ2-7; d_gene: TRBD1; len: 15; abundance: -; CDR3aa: CASSSTGQGAYEQYF; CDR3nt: TGCGCCAGCAGCTCAACGGGACAGGGGGCCTACGAGCAGTACTTC
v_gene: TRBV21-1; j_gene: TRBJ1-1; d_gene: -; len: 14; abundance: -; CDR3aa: CASSKWSVNTEAFF; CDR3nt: TGTGCCAGCAGCAAATGGTCGGTGAACACTGAAGCTTTCTTT
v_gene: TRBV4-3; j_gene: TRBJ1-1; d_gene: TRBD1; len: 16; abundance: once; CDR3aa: CASSQVAGTGATEAFF; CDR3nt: TGCGCCAGCAGCCAAGTTGCCGGGACAGGGGCCACTGAAGCTTTCTTT
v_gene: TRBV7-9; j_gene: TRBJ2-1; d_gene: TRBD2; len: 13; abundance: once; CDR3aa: CASRTSGYNEQFF; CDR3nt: TGTGCCAGCAGGACTAGCGGGTACAATGAGCAGTTCTTC
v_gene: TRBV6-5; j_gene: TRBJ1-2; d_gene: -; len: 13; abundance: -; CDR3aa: CASSYEGSNGYTF; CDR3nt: TGTGCCAGCAGTTATGAGGGGTCGAATGGCTACACCTTC
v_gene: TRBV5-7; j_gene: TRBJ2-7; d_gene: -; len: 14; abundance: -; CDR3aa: CASSLRGMDYEQYF; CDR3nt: TGTGCCAGCAGCTTGAGAGGAATGGACTACGAGCAGTACTTC
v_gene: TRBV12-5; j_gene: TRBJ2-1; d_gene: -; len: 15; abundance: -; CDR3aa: CASGLSPRDNNEQFF; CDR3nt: TGTGCTAGTGGTTTGTCCCCTAGGGACAACAATGAGCAGTTCTTC
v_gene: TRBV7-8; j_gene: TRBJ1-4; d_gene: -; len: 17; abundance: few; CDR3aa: CASSLLGVGPANEKLFF; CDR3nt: TGTGCCAGCAGCCTGCTGGGGGTGGGGCCGGCTAATGAAAAACTGTTTTTT
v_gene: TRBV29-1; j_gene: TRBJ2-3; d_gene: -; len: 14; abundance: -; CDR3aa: CSVDGPDSTDTQYF; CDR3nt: TGCAGCGTTGACGGCCCGGACAGCACAGATACGCAGTATTTT
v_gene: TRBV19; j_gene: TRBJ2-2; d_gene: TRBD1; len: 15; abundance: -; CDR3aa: CASTDRGGGTGELFF; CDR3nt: TGTGCCAGTACAGACAGGGGCGGTGGCACCGGGGAGCTGTTTTTT
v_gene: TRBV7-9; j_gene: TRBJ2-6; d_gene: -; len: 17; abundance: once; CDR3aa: CASSLHESISGANVLTF; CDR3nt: TGTGCCAGCAGCTTACATGAATCGATCTCTGGGGCCAACGTCCTGACTTTC
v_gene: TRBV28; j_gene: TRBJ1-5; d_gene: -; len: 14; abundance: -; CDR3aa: CASSLPYSNQPQHF; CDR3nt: TGTGCCAGCAGTTTACCGTATAGCAATCAGCCCCAGCATTTT
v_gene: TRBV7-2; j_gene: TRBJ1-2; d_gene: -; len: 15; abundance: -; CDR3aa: CASSLGAGANYGYTF; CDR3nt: TGTGCCAGCAGCTTAGGGGCCGGGGCTAACTATGGCTACACCTTC
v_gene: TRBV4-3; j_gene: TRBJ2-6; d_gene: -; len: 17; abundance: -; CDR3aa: CASSQTGSVSGANVLTF; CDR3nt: TGCGCCAGCAGCCAAACGGGTTCGGTCTCTGGGGCCAACGTCCTGACTTTC
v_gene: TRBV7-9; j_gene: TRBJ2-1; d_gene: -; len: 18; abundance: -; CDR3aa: CASSFPSRGGLLYNEQFF; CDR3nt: TGTGCCAGCAGCTTCCCGTCGAGGGGGGGACTCCTCTACAATGAGCAGTTCTTC
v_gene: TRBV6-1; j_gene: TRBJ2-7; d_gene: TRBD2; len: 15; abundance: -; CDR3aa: CASSESGGGSYEQYF; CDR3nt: TGTGCCAGCAGTGAAAGCGGGGGTGGGTCCTACGAGCAGTACTTC
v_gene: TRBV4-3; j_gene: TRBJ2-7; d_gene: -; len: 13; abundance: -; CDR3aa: CASSQGQTYEQYF; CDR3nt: TGCGCCAGCAGCCAAGGCCAGACCTACGAGCAGTACTTC
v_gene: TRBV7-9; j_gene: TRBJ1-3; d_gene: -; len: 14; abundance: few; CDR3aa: CASSFQGGGNTIYF; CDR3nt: TGTGCCAGCAGCTTTCAGGGTGGGGGAAACACCATATATTTT
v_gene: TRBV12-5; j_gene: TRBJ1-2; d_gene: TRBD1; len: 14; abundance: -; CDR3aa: CASGWGQGFYGYTF; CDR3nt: TGTGCTAGTGGTTGGGGACAGGGGTTTTACGGCTACACCTTC
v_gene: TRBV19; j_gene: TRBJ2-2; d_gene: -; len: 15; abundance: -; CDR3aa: CASSMYRGGTGELFF; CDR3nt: TGTGCCAGTAGTATGTATAGGGGGGGCACCGGGGAGCTGTTTTTT
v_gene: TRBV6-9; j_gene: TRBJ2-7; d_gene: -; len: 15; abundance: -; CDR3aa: CASSYSPPGYGEQYF; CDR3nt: TGTGCCAGCAGTTACTCACCCCCCGGTTACGGCGAGCAGTACTTC
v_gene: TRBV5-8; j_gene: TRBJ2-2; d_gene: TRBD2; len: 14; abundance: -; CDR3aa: CASNPGLVAGELFF; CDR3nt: TGTGCCAGCAACCCGGGACTAGTCGCCGGGGAGCTGTTTTTT
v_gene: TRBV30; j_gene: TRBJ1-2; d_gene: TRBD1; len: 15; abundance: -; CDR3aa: CAWSDSGGQNYGYTF; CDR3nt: TGTGCCTGGAGTGACTCAGGGGGACAGAACTATGGCTACACCTTC
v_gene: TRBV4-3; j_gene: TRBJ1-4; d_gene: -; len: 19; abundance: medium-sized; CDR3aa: CASSQDFPGHASAGEKLFF; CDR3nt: TGCGCCAGCAGCCAAGATTTTCCGGGACACGCTTCGGCGGGTGAAAAACTGTTTTTT
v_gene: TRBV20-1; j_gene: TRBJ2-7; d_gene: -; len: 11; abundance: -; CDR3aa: CSANTGTSLYF; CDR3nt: TGCAGTGCTAATACCGGGACCAGTCTGTACTTC